The T cell receptor (beta chain) under discussion was sequenced for a study of cytomegalovirus exposure and HLA in healthy donors. A multiplex PCR was run with 60 Vbeta primers and 13 Jbeta primers. Some clones are missing from TCRdb's copy, which holds only in-frame ones; the method was immunoSEQ multiplex PCR. Of over 200,000 clones listed, approximately 90% were seen once; the top ten hold approximately 1%. The V and J ends lost 4 bases and 3 bases respectively, with 12 bases between them. Germline CDR1 MGHRA, CDR2 YSYEKL. The CDR3 sequence is 14 residues long. Sample: PBMCs. The TCR comes from a woman in her late teens or twenties in good health and CMV-seronegative. V gene TRBV4-1 combines with J gene TRBJ1-2, with D unclear. The CDR3 coding sequence is TGCGCCAGCAGCCCACGGGAGGGAGACTATGGCTACACCTTC. Translating it yields CASSPREGDYGYTF.